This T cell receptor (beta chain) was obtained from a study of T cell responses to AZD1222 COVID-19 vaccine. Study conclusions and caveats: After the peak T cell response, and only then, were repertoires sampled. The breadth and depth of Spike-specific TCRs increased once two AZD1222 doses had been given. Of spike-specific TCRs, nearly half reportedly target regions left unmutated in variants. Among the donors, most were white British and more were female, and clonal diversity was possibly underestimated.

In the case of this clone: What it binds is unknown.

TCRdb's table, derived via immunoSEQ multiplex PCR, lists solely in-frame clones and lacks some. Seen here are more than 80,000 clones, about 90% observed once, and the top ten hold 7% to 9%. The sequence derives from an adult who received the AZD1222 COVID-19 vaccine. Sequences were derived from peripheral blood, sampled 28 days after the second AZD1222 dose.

CDR3 amino acids: CASSRGPQNIQYF. The CDR3, as DNA: TGTGCCAGCAGCAGGGGGCCCCAAAACATTCAGTACTTC. The chain combines TRBV27 with TRBJ2-4; 8 nucleotides line up with TRBD1. The length of the CDR3 is 13 residues. The germline CDR1 and CDR2 sequences are MNHEY and SMNVEV (reference sequence). The V gene end was trimmed by 6 bases and the J gene end by 5 bases; junction bases not matched to a gene: 3.